This TCR beta chain was sequenced in a study of shared clonotypes between healthy human individuals. Study-wide background: Researchers assigned three CD4 naive, three CD4 memory, two CD8 naive and one CD8 memory plate to each donor.

Study-wide findings and caveats: Of the naive CD4 clonotypes, roughly 5% were shared across several donors. Richness estimates generally favored naive over memory subsets.

Trimming at V came to 1 base and at J to 3 bases, leaving 0 bases not matched to a gene. Germline loops: CDR1 SSHAT, CDR2 FNYEAQ (reference sequence). This CDR3 has 13 amino acids. Clones were read by immunoSEQ multiplex PCR, and TCRdb kept only the in-frame ones, dropping some. The table shows about 1.5 million clones, with around 97% occurring only once. As for this clone: The antigen is unknown.

Researchers partitioned CD4+ cells into CD45RA+ naive and CD45RA-negative memory subsets. This receptor was obtained from a young man in good health. The V call is TRBV7-7, the J call TRBJ2-7; TRBD2 matches at 7 bases. What was sequenced was naive CD4+ T cells sorted from blood. As to subset: CD45RA+ positively selected. CDR3 sequence (DNA): TGTGCCAGCAGCTTAGGGGGGGGCTACGAGCAGTACTTC. Residues: CASSLGGGYEQYF. Combining the CDR3 with reference TRBV7-7 and TRBJ2-7 gives the whole variable domain GAGVSQSPRYKVTKRGQDVTLRCDPISSHATLYWYQQALGQGPEFLTYFNYEAQPDKSGLPSDRFSAERPEGSISTLTIQRTEQRDSAMYRCASSLGGGYEQYFGPGTRLTVT.